These 16 T cell receptor beta chains share one sample of origin, sequenced in a study of regulatory T cells in long-lasting Graves disease. For TCR beta, libraries came from iRepertoire HTBI primers and Arm-PCR of CDR3 regions. In TCRdb, the multiplex PCR reads were re-called with MiXCR into one record per CDR3 protein. This sample carries around 460,000 distinct CDR3 sequences, roughly 23% of them seen once, and the ten largest clones take around 12%. Sample time point: persistent/refractory GD, antithyroid drugs over 5 years with positive TRAb. PBMCs provided the RNA from which the TCR library was made. Sequenced here: peripheral blood mononuclear cells (PBMCs), sampled when the disease was refractory, from a patient treated with antithyroid drugs. The receptor set was obtained from a female donor with Graves disease.

J is TRBJ1-2 and V is TRBV5-1; D remains unclear. Per germline, CDR1 SGHRS and CDR2 YFSETQ. With 0 bases removed from V and 8 bases from J, the gap between germline ends came to 20 bases. The CDR3 runs to 16 residues. Here the CDR3 reads CASSLANPSGFEGYTF. The DNA of the CDR3 is TGCGCCAGCAGCTTGGCAAATCCCTCCGGTTTCGAGGGCTACACCTTC. Full variable domain (rest looked up from reference TRBV5-1 and TRBJ1-2): KAGVTQTPRYLIKTRGQQVTLSCSPISGHRSVSWYQQTPGQGLQFLFEYFSETQRNKGNFPGRFSGRQFSNSRSEMNVSTLELGDSALYLCASSLANPSGFEGYTFGSGTRLTVV.

This clonotype was counted a few times. V usage is TRBV5-4 and J usage is TRBJ2-5; the D is unclear. The CDR3 is made up of 13 amino acids. Germline CDR1 reads SGHNT; CDR2 reads YYREEE (reference sequence). Deletions cut 1 base from V and 3 bases from J, with 7 bases between. CDR3 sequence (DNA): TGTGCCAGCAGCTTGTTTGCGAAAGAGACCCAGTACTTC. Translating it yields CASSLFAKETQYF. The entire variable domain, with the rest obtained from reference TRBV5-4 and TRBJ2-5, is as follows: ETGVTQSPTHLIKTRGQQVTLRCSSQSGHNTVSWYQQALGQGPQFIFQYYREEENGRGNFPPRFSGLQFPNYSSELNVNALELDDSALYLCASSLFAKETQYFGPGTRLLVL.

This clonotype was counted at least ten times. This chain links TRBV12-3 or TRBV12-4 with TRBJ2-7; D uncertain. The CDR3 length is 14 residues. V lost 2 bases and J lost 6, with 14 bases in between. This CDR3 reads CASSLNGKVFEQYF. The CDR3 DNA sequence: TGTGCCAGCAGTTTAAACGGCAAGGTGTTCGAGCAGTACTTC.

This clonotype was picked up a small number of times. The J gene is TRBJ2-7, the V gene TRBV11-2; D is unresolved. The CDR3 loop spans 15 amino acids. The V gene's germline CDR1 is SGHAT and CDR2 FQNNGV. The V end was cut by 0 bases, the J end by 4 bases, with 13 bases between. CDR3 protein: CASSLDVTATYEQYF. The CDR3 bases are TGTGCCAGCAGCTTAGATGTAACAGCGACATACGAGCAGTACTTC. Full variable domain (missing parts from reference TRBV11-2 and TRBJ2-7): EAGVAQSPRYKIIEKRQSVAFWCNPISGHATLYWYQQILGQGPKLLIQFQNNGVVDDSQLPKDRFSAERLKGVDSTLKIQPAKLEDSAVYLCASSLDVTATYEQYFGPGTRLTVT.

This clonotype was seen repeatedly, ten times or more. This rearrangement joins TRBV6-2 or TRBV6-3 to TRBJ1-1; the match to TRBD1 covers 12 bases. The junction had 9 bases not matched to a gene; V was cut back by 0 bases and J by 4 bases. Germline V CDR1 and CDR2: MNHEY, SVGEGT. This CDR3 region has 18 residues. CDR3 nucleotides: TGTGCCAGCAGTTACTCCCCCCACGGGACAGGGGGCGGCACTGAAGCTTTCTTT. Translation: CASSYSPHGTGGGTEAFF.

This clonotype was detected ten times or more. This chain connects TRBV20-1 to TRBJ1-2; perhaps TRBD1 as D (6 bases). Trimming left V 1 base short and J 5 bases short, with 11 bases between. Germline-derived CDR1 and CDR2 are DFQATT and SNEGSKA (reference sequence). The length of the CDR3 is 13 residues. CDR3 sequence (DNA): TGCAGTGCTAGAGTGGGACACCTTTATGGCTACACCTTC. It is translated as CSARVGHLYGYTF.

In this sample, this clonotype turned up once. This chain's CDR3 is CSVEVGLYGYTF. The DNA of the CDR3 is TGCAGCGTTGAGGTCGGGCTCTATGGCTACACCTTC. The V gene is TRBV29-1, the J gene TRBJ1-2; D is unclear. Germline V CDR1 and CDR2: SQVTM, ANQGSEA. The CDR3 runs to 12 residues. The ends were cut back, 3 bases at V and 4 bases at J, with 9 bases in the middle.

V and J are TRBV19 and TRBJ1-2; D is uncertain. The germline V and J ends were trimmed by 6 bases and 2 bases, with 13 bases remaining between them. The CDR3 extends over 14 amino acids. Germline V CDR1 and CDR2: LNHDA, SQIVND (reference sequence). CDR3 coding DNA: TGTGCCAGTAGCTTAACGGCTCGAAACTATGGCTACACCTTC. The encoded protein is CASSLTARNYGYTF.

CDR3 nucleotides: TGTGCCAGCAGCCCGACTAGCGGCGAGACCCAGTACTTC. Its translation is CASSPTSGETQYF. V and J are TRBV3-1 and TRBJ2-5; 9 positions agree with TRBD2. The ends lost 4 bases at V and 5 bases at J; junction bases unmatched: 2. The CDR3 sequence is 13 residues long. Per germline, CDR1 LGHDT and CDR2 YNNKEL (reference sequence).

The chain is built from TRBV24-1 and TRBJ2-2; TRBD1 matches at 7 bases. Trimming took 8 bases from V and 0 from J; bases not matched to a gene: 5. The V gene's germline CDR1 is KGHDR and CDR2 SFDVKD. This CDR3 spans 15 amino acids. In nucleotides, the CDR3 is TGTGCCACCAAACAGGGGAACGCGAACACCGGGGAGCTGTTTTTT. Residues: CATKQGNANTGELFF.

This clonotype was seen many times. The J gene is TRBJ1-6, the V gene TRBV7-9; no firm D call. The CDR3 loop spans 14 amino acids. CDR1 and CDR2 (germline): SEHNR, FQNEAQ (reference sequence). V lost 5 bases, J lost 10 bases, and 15 bases lay in between. The CDR3 sequence is CASSPRADGSPLHF. The DNA of the CDR3 is TGTGCCAGCAGCCCGCGAGCGGACGGCTCACCCCTCCACTTT.

This clonotype has at least ten counts. The chain couples TRBV20-1 to TRBJ2-7, with D possibly matching TRBD1 (5 bases). The CDR3 sequence is 13 residues long. The germline CDR1 and CDR2 sequences are DFQATT and SNEGSKA (reference sequence). Trimming stripped 5 bases from V and 0 bases from J, with 11 bases between. CDR3 coding DNA: TGCAGTGCTTCGGACATGTACTCCTACGAGCAGTACTTC. It codes for CSASDMYSYEQYF.

CDR3 sequence reads: CATSPRGNSPLHF. The CDR3 DNA is TGTGCCACCTCGCCAAGGGGAAATTCACCCCTCCACTTT. The V and J genes are TRBV12-3 or TRBV12-4 and TRBJ1-6; D might be TRBD1 (5 bases). The CDR3 runs to 13 residues. The ends were cut back, 10 bases at V and 7 bases at J, with 14 bases in the middle.

In its sample, this clonotype was seen a few times. The chain carries TRBV19 and TRBJ1-1; 10 nucleotides line up with TRBD1. Germline CDR1 is LNHDA and CDR2 is SQIVND (reference sequence). This CDR3 comprises 15 residues. V trimming: 2 bases; J trimming: 5 bases; junction bases outside the gene matches: 5. CDR3 sequence reads: CASSILGQGRTEAFF. The CDR3 DNA follows: TGTGCCAGTAGTATATTGGGACAGGGGAGGACTGAAGCTTTCTTT.

The sample holds many counts of this clonotype. V usage is TRBV3-1 and J usage is TRBJ2-6; D possibly corresponds to TRBD2 (5 bases). V lost 2 bases and J lost 13, with 9 bases in between. Germline lookup yields CDR1 LGHDT and CDR2 YNNKEL (reference sequence). The CDR3 runs to 12 residues. CDR3 bases: TGTGCCAGCAGCCAATACCGGGGAGTCCTGACTTTC. Translated, it gives CASSQYRGVLTF.

This clonotype was seen many times. The chain employs TRBV28 and TRBJ2-7; TRBD2 might be the D (6 bases). Trimming removed 5 bases at V and 4 bases at J, with 24 bases between. CDR1 MDHEN and CDR2 SYDVKM come from the germline V gene. CDR3 length equals 17 residues. CDR3 in amino acids: CASSHGSSAQFLYEQYF. The CDR3 DNA follows: TGTGCCAGCAGTCATGGTTCTAGCGCACAATTTCTTTACGAGCAGTACTTC.